The T cell receptor (beta chain) described here comes from a study of blood T cell repertoires in COVID-19. The overall study: The analysed material was cDNA or gDNA that came from T cells, B-cell-depleted T cells, or PBMCs.

Authors' analysis steps: Quantification of nucleated cells was approximated via reference gene primer amplification. TCRdb keeps only in-frame clones here, not all; method: immunoSEQ multiplex PCR. For V, J and clone size, that table is used; D and trimming come from the DNA. The table lists 15,000 to 20,000 clones, 81% of them singletons. V lost 4 bases and J lost 0; bases outside the gene matches: 13. CDR1 and CDR2 (germline): MNHNS, SASEGT. The CDR3 covers 18 residues. The source material was peripheral blood. The chain recombines TRBV6-1 with TRBJ2-5, with 8 positions matching TRBD1. The sequence came from a man aged 55 to 70 with acute or convalescent COVID-19. DNA for the CDR3: TGTGCCAGCAGTGGCCTCCTCGGACAGGGCGGGAACCAAGAGACCCAGTACTTC. It codes for CASSGLLGQGGNQETQYF.